This T cell receptor beta chain comes out of a study of T-cell memory formation after mild COVID-19. Study-level points and caveats: The appearance of some responding clones in pre-infection memory suggested that cross-reactive memory joined.

This clonotype has only a few counts. The target antigen is unknown. Looked up from germline, CDR1 is SGHNT and CDR2 is YYREEE (reference sequence). With 3 bases clipped from V and 5 bases from J, the junction kept 9 bases outside the gene matches. This CDR3 region has 15 residues. TCRalpha and TCRbeta libraries used 5'RACE with constant-segment primers and UMIs. TCRdb passed the 5' RACE reads through MiXCR, listing each CDR3 protein once. The profile shows about 310,000 distinct CDR3 sequences, roughly a fifth of them singletons. This chain links TRBV5-4 with TRBJ2-5, with 8 bases identical to TRBD1. The origin of this receptor is a man aged 18 to 29 who had mild COVID-19 (a few samples of this study predate the infection). Cell type and time point are not known. The source material was PBMCs or a T cell subset sorted from them (not recorded which). The CDR3 protein is CASSSGQGVVETQYF. Written as DNA, the CDR3 is TGTGCCAGCAGCTCAGGACAGGGAGTGGTGGAGACCCAGTACTTC. Full variable domain (remainder filled in from reference TRBV5-4 and TRBJ2-5): ETGVTQSPTHLIKTRGQQVTLRCSSQSGHNTVSWYQQALGQGPQFIFQYYREEENGRGNFPPRFSGLQFPNYSSELNVNALELDDSALYLCASSSGQGVVETQYFGPGTRLLVL.